The next 18 T cell receptor beta chains were all read from a single sample in a study of response to subunit inactivated influenza vaccine. TCRdb re-called the RT-PCR reads with MiXCR, one entry per CDR3 protein. Here the sample spans a few hundred thousand distinct CDR3 sequences, 20% to 25% being singletons. The sample was PBMCs from blood, taken less than 22 months after vaccination. The origin of the receptors is a man between 45 and 75 years old who received an inactivated influenza vaccine.

This clonotype occurred a few times. The gene calls are TRBV4-3 and TRBJ2-2; D ambiguous. This CDR3 has 13 amino acids. Germline CDR1 LGHNA, CDR2 YSLEER. Trimming pared 1 base from V and 4 bases from J, leaving 4 bases between. The CDR3 loop is CASSQASTGELFF. DNA for the CDR3: TGCGCCAGCAGCCAAGCTAGCACCGGGGAGCTGTTTTTT.

This clonotype was seen a handful of times. The V call is TRBV7-9, the J call TRBJ2-4, with a tentative D call TRBD2 (6 bases). The CDR3 consists of 14 residues. CDR1 and CDR2 (germline): SEHNR, FQNEAQ (reference sequence). Trimming left V 5 bases short and J 8 bases short, with 16 bases between. The chain's CDR3 is CASSHRDLADIQYF. The CDR3 region has the DNA TGTGCCAGCAGCCACCGGGACTTAGCGGACATTCAGTACTTC.

The sample holds a few counts of this clonotype. The CDR3 protein is CAIKVTGSENEQYF. CDR3 nucleotides: TGTGCCATCAAGGTAACAGGGTCAGAGAACGAGCAGTACTTC. V gene TRBV10-3 combines with J gene TRBJ2-7; D may be TRBD1 (6 bases). The CDR3 loop spans 14 amino acids. Trimming pared 7 bases from V and 5 bases from J, leaving 18 bases between. Per germline, CDR1 ENHRY and CDR2 SYGVKD.

This clonotype has just a few counts. The chain joins TRBV9 to TRBJ2-6, with 10 bases aligning to TRBD1. CDR1 is SGDLS and CDR2 is YYNGEE in the germline V gene. Trimming took 3 bases from V and 1 from J; bases not matched to a gene: 7. The CDR3 loop spans 18 amino acids. This CDR3 is CASSDGQGELSGANVLTF. CDR3 nucleotide sequence: TGTGCCAGCAGCGACGGACAGGGGGAGTTGTCTGGGGCCAACGTCCTGACTTTC. The variable domain in full, with the rest retrieved from reference TRBV9 and TRBJ2-6, is DSGVTQTPKHLITATGQRVTLRCSPRSGDLSVYWYQQSLDQGLQFLIQYYNGEERAKGNILERFSAQQFPDLHSELNLSSLELGDSALYFCASSDGQGELSGANVLTFGAGSRLTVL.

A few counts support this clonotype. This sequence joins TRBV20-1 and TRBJ1-4; tentative D call: TRBD1 (5 bases). In germline, CDR1 is DFQATT, CDR2 SNEGSKA (reference sequence). The V end lost 3 bases, the J end lost 4 bases, and 12 bases lay between the germline ends. This CDR3 is built from 14 residues. The CDR3 protein is CSASKGPINEKLFF. The CDR3 DNA is TGCAGTGCTAGTAAGGGACCAATTAATGAAAAACTGTTTTTT.

The chain employs TRBV28 and TRBJ1-1, with D unresolved. CDR1 and CDR2 from the germline V gene are MDHEN and SYDVKM. This CDR3 comprises 13 residues. Trimming took 5 bases from V and 5 from J, leaving 12 bases between them. In DNA form, the CDR3 reads TGTGCCAGCAGTCTACGTAGATGGACTGAAGCTTTCTTT. It codes for CASSLRRWTEAFF.

The chain carries TRBV20-1 and TRBJ2-3; D is possibly TRBD1 (6 bases). Trimming took off 2 bases at V and 8 bases at J, with 20 bases between the two ends. The germline V gene has CDR1 DFQATT and CDR2 SNEGSKA (reference sequence). The CDR3 runs to 15 residues. The CDR3 is CSARIQGLNEGTQYF. The CDR3 DNA follows: TGCAGTGCTAGAATCCAGGGGCTTAATGAGGGTACGCAGTATTTT.

This clonotype has only a few counts. The CDR3 region is CATSRERSGQGGQPQHF. CDR3 DNA sequence: TGTGCCACCAGCAGAGAAAGGTCCGGACAGGGAGGTCAGCCCCAGCATTTT. The V gene is TRBV15, the J gene TRBJ1-5; 8 positions match TRBD1. Germline assignment: CDR1 LNHNV and CDR2 YYDKDF (reference sequence). J gave up 6 bases and V 0 bases, and 10 bases lay outside the gene matches. The CDR3 covers 17 residues.

The V gene is TRBV12-3 or TRBV12-4, the J gene TRBJ1-1; D remains unclear. CDR3 size: 11 residues. Deletions cut 5 bases from V and 7 bases from J, with 8 bases between. CDR3 loop: CASSGRSEAFF. The DNA for the CDR3 is TGTGCCAGCAGTGGACGCAGTGAAGCTTTCTTT.

This clonotype was seen more than once but under ten times. J is TRBJ2-3 and V is TRBV12-3 or TRBV12-4; a weak D match, TRBD2 (6 bases). V was clipped by 8 bases and J by 10 bases, with 22 bases between them. This CDR3 spans 14 amino acids. The CDR3 spells CASRGGQGDTAQYF. CDR3 DNA: TGTGCCAGCCGCGGAGGGCAGGGAGACACGGCGCAGTATTTT.

In this sample, this clonotype turned up a few times. This chain uses TRBV12-3 or TRBV12-4 with TRBJ1-5; TRBD1 aligns across 8 bases. This CDR3 is 16 amino acids long. V was clipped by 3 bases and J by 3 bases; unmatched bases: 7. This CDR3 is CASSLGTGAPNQPQHF. For the CDR3, the DNA is TGTGCCAGCAGTTTGGGGACAGGCGCCCCCAATCAGCCCCAGCATTTT.

J is TRBJ2-5 and V is TRBV7-9, with D perhaps being TRBD1 or TRBD2 (6 bases each). Trimming removed 6 bases at V and 5 bases at J, with 13 bases between. Germline values: CDR1 SEHNR, CDR2 FQNEAQ (reference sequence). The length of the CDR3 is 13 residues. The CDR3 DNA is TGTGCCAGCAGGGGACTGAGGGGGGAGACCCAGTACTTC. This gives the protein CASRGLRGETQYF.

This clonotype was seen only a few times. The V call is TRBV28, the J call TRBJ2-2; D is undetermined. Looked up from germline, CDR1 is MDHEN and CDR2 is SYDVKM. V lost 2 bases to trimming and J lost 1 base, with 5 bases between them. This CDR3 has 14 amino acids. In nucleotides, the CDR3 is TGTGCCAGCAGTTTAGCCGGGAACACCGGGGAGCTGTTTTTT. Protein product: CASSLAGNTGELFF. The full variable domain, rest sourced from reference TRBV28 and TRBJ2-2, is DVKVTQSSRYLVKRTGEKVFLECVQDMDHENMFWYRQDPGLGLRLIYFSYDVKMKEKGDIPEGYSVSREKKERFSLILESASTNQTSMYLCASSLAGNTGELFFGEGSRLTVL.

The V call is TRBV10-3, the J call TRBJ2-3; TRBD1 agrees at 10 bases. Losses at the gene ends were 6 bases for V and 1 base for J; bases not matched to a gene: 4. The CDR3 is 15 amino acids. Germline V gene lookup returns CDR1 ENHRY and CDR2 SYGVKD. The CDR3 spells CAIRSGTGGTDTQYF. The CDR3 nucleotides read TGTGCCATCAGATCCGGGACAGGGGGCACAGATACGCAGTATTTT.

Comments on this clonotype: The junction does not match germline at one end; this may be a read error. The chain has TRBV7-2 and TRBJ1-1; D unclear. Germline CDR1 reads SGHTA; CDR2 reads FQGNSA. The CDR3 is 14 amino acids. The CDR3 sequence is CASSLAAGNPEAFF. In DNA form, the CDR3 reads TGTGCCAGCAGCTTAGCTGCCGGGAACCCTGAAGCTTTCTTT. The whole variable domain, filled in from reference TRBV7-2 and TRBJ1-1, reads GAGVSQSPSNKVTEKGKDVELRCDPISGHTALYWYRQSLGQGLEFLIYFQGNSAPDKSGLPSDRFSAERTGGSVSTLTIQRTQQEDSAVYLCASSLAAGNPEAFFGQGTRLTVV.

This clonotype was counted many times. The chain carries TRBV3-1 and TRBJ2-1; 13 nucleotides agree with TRBD2. The CDR3 runs to 17 residues. V lost 1 base to trimming and J lost 4 bases; unmatched junction nucleotides: 4. CDR1 LGHDT and CDR2 YNNKEL come from the germline V gene (reference sequence). The CDR3 sequence: CASSQVQLAGGYNEQFF. The DNA of the CDR3 is TGTGCCAGCAGCCAAGTACAACTAGCGGGGGGGTACAATGAGCAGTTCTTC.

As concerns this clonotype: Being one base from a much bigger clone, this may be a read error. This sequence joins TRBV7-8 and TRBJ1-2, with D unclear. CDR1 SGHVS and CDR2 FQNEAQ come from the germline V gene. This CDR3 comprises 12 residues. CDR3: CASSLLDYGDTF. DNA for the CDR3: TGTGCCAGCAGCTTATTGGACTATGGCGACACCTTC.

The CDR3 reads CASSLTPVGNTEAFF. The CDR3 DNA is TGTGCCAGCAGCTTAACCCCGGTAGGGAACACTGAAGCTTTCTTT. The chain is built from TRBV7-9 and TRBJ1-1; unclear D gene. The germline CDR1 and CDR2 sequences are SEHNR and FQNEAQ (reference sequence). V was trimmed by 2 bases and J by 1 base, leaving 11 bases between them. CDR3 length: 15 residues.